This T cell receptor (beta chain) was identified during a study of identical twins. V lost 4 bases, J lost 5 bases, and 17 bases lay in between. The CDR3 extends over 15 amino acids. A universal primer site was incorporated via template switching, and the cDNA contained unique molecular identifiers. TCRdb re-analysed the 5' RACE reads in MiXCR, keeping a single row per CDR3 protein. The sample records around 220,000 distinct CDR3 sequences, roughly an eighth being singletons. The study, taken as a whole, reports: Excess sharing by twins proved weaker in beta out-of-frame sequences.

This clonotype was observed many times. Its antigen remains unidentified. The chain recombines TRBV12-3 or TRBV12-4 with TRBJ1-1; D is perhaps TRBD1 (5 bases). The sequence came from a woman aged 18-35 years in good health. Sequenced sample: memory (CD45RO+) T cells sorted from blood. The CDR3 nucleotides read TGTGCCAGCAGTTACTCGGGACCGGTTGGGACTGAAGCTTTCTTT. This codes for CASSYSGPVGTEAFF.